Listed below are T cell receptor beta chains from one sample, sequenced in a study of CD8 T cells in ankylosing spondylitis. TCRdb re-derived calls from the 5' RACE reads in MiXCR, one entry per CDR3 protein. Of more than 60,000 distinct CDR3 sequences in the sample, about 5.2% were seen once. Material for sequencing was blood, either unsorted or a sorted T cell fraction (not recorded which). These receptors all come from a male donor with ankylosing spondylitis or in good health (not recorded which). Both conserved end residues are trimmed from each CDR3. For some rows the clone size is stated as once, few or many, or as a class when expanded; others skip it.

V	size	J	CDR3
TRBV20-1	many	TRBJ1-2	SARDHRGWEGYT
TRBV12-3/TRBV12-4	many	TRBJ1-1	ASGRGATEAF
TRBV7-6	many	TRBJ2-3	ASSPTTAYSTDTQY
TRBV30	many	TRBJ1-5	AWSASGSNQPQH
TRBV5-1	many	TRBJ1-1	ASSRLTGDNTEAF
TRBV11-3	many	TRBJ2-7	ASSGFSSYEQY
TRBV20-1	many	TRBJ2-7	SATGDSYEQY
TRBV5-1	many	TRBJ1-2	ASTSPDRDVYGYT
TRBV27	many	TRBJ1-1	ASRWGVGTEAF
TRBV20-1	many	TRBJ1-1	SARRDLLNTEAF
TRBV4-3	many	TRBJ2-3	ASSQDGGGTDTQY
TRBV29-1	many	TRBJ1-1	SVGRQDSTEAF
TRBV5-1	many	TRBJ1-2	ASTGDSGSYGYT
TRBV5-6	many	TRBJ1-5	ASSSTESNQPQH
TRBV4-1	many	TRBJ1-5	ASSQREEQPQH
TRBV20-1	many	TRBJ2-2	SASSQSNTGELF
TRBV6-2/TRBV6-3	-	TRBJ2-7	ASRGGGYEQY
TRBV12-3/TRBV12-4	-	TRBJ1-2	ASSQTYGYT
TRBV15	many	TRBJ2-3	ATSRPGLGTDTQY
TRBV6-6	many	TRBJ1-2	ASSYTNYGYT
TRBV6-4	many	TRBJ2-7	ASKLTPGGFYEQY
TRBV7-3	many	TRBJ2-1	ASSLTDYSRQF
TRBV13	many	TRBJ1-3	ASSFEVSGQGYSGNTIY
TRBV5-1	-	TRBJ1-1	ASSLEGTGGWRNTEAF
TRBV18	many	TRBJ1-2	ASSPPSGQGMLHDGYT
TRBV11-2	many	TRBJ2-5	ASSLSPQETQY
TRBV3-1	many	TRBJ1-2	ASSPREGMSYGYT
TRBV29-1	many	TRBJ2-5	SALGHQETQY
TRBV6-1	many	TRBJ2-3	ATRRGNADTQY
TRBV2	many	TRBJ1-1	ASGQGENTEAF
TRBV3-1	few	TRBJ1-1	ASTKGASAGNTEAF
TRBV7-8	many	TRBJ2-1	ASSLGGQGSNEQF
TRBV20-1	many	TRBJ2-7	SAEYQSNEQY
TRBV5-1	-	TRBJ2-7	ASSLGSFGRVEQY
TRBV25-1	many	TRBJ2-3	ASSERRSGGYGTQY
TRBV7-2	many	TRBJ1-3	ASSPGTPRSGNTIY
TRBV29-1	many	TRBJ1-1	SVEQGAANTEAF
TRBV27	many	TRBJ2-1	ASSLTSSNEQF
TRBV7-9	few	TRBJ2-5	ASSLAMGPEETQY
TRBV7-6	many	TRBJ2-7	ASSPLGGSRSYEQY